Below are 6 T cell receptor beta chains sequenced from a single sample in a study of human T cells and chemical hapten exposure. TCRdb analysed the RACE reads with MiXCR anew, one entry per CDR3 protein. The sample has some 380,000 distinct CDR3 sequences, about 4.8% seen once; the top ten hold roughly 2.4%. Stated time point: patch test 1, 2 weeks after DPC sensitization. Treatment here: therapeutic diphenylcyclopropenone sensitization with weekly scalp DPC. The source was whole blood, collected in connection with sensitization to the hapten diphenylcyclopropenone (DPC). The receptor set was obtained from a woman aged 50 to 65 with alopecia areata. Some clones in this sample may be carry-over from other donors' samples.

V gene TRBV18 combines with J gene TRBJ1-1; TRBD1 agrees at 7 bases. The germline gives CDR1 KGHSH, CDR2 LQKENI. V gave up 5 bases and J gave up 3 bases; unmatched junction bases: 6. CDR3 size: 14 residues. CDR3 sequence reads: CASSVTGVHTEAFF. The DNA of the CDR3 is TGTGCCAGCTCAGTTACAGGGGTCCACACTGAAGCTTTCTTT.

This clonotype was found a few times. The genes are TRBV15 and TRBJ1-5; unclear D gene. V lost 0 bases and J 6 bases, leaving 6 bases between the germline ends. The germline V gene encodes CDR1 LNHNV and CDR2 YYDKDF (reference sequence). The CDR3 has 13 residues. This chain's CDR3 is CATSRDQGQPQHF. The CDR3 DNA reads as TGTGCCACCAGCAGAGATCAAGGTCAGCCCCAGCATTTT.

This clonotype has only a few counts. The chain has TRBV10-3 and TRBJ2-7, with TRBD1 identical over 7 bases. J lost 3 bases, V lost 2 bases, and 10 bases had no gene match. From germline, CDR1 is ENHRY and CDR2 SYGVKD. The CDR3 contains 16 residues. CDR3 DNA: TGTGCCATCAGTGAGGGGGTAACGACAGGGATCTACGAGCAGTACTTC. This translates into CAISEGVTTGIYEQYF.

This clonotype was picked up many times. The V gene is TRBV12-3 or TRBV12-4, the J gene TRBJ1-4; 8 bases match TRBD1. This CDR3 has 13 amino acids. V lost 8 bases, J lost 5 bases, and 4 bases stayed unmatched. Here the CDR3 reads CASRTGINEKLFF. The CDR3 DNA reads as TGTGCCAGCCGGACAGGGATAAATGAAAAACTGTTTTTT.

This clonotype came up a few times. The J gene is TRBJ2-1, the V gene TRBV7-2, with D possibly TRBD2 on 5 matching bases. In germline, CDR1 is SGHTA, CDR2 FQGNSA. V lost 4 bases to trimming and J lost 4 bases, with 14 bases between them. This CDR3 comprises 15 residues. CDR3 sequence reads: CASSSGQRSYNEQFF. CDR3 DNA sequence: TGTGCCAGCAGCTCGGGTCAGCGGTCTTACAATGAGCAGTTCTTC.

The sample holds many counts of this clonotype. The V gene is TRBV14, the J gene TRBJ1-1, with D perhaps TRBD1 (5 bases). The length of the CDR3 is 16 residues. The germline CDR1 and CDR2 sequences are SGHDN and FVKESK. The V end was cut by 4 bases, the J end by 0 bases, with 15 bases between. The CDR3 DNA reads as TGTGCCAGCAGCCCTTTAGGCGGGGCTATGAACACTGAAGCTTTCTTT. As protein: CASSPLGGAMNTEAFF.